Reported below is one T cell receptor beta chain. This sample is drawn from a study of technical replicates of blood from several donors. TCRdb's copy holds only in-frame clones and misses some; the assay was immunoSEQ multiplex PCR. The data hold more than 90,000 clones, with approximately 94% observed a single time. V lost 0 bases to trimming and J lost 15 bases, with 10 bases between them. The CDR3 length is 11 residues. The germline CDR1 and CDR2 sequences are SGHRS and YFSETQ. The source of this sequence is a human donor in good health. Sequences were obtained from T cells isolated from PBMCs. The rearrangement uses TRBV5-1 and TRBJ2-1, with D maybe TRBD2 (5 bases). CDR3: CASSLEAGGFF. DNA of the CDR3: TGCGCCAGCAGCTTGGAGGCGGGTGGGTTCTTC. Variable domain in full (rest from reference TRBV5-1 and TRBJ2-1): KAGVTQTPRYLIKTRGQQVTLSCSPISGHRSVSWYQQTPGQGLQFLFEYFSETQRNKGNFPGRFSGRQFSNSRSEMNVSTLELGDSALYLCASSLEAGGFFGPGTRLTVL.